This TCR beta chain was found in a study of shared clonotypes between healthy human individuals. Germline V gives CDR1 SNHLY, CDR2 FYNNEI. CDR3 length: 14 residues. The V segment lost 6 bases and the J segment 6 bases; nucleotides outside the gene matches: 4. In the case of this clone: This specimen includes other DNA sequences encoding the same CDR3.

Assay: immunoSEQ multiplex PCR; the TCRdb copy retains only in-frame clones and omits some. The table has roughly 2.4 million clones, approximately 94% seen once. The clonotype was recovered from a man younger than 30 in good health. The material sequenced was naive CD4+ T cells sorted from blood. Sample subset: CD45RA+ positively selected. This chain uses TRBV2 with TRBJ1-6; 8 bases line up with TRBD1. The CDR3 region is CASSLDRVNSPLHF. For the CDR3, the DNA is TGTGCCAGCAGCTTGGACAGGGTTAATTCACCCCTCCACTTT.